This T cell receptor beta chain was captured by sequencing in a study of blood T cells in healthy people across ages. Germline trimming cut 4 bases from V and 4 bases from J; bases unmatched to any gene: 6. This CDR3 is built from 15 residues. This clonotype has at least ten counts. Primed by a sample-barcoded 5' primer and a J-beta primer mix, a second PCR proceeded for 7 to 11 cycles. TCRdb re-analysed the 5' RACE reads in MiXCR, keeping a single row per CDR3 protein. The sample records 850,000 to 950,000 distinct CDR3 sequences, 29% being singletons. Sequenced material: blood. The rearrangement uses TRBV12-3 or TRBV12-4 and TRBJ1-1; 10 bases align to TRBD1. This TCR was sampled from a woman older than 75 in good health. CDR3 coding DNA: TGTGCCAGCAGTTGGACAGGGGGATTAAGCACTGAAGCTTTCTTT. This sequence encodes CASSWTGGLSTEAFF.